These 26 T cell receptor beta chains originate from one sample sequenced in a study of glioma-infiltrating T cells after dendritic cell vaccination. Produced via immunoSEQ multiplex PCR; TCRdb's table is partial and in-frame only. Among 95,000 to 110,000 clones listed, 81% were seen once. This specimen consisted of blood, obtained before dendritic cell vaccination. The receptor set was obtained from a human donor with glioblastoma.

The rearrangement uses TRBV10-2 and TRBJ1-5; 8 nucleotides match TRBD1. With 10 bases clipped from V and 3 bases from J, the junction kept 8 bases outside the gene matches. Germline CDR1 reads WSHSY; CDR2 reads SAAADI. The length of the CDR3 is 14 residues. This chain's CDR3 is CATHDRGLNQPQHF. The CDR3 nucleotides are TGCGCCACCCATGACAGGGGACTCAATCAGCCCCAGCATTTT.

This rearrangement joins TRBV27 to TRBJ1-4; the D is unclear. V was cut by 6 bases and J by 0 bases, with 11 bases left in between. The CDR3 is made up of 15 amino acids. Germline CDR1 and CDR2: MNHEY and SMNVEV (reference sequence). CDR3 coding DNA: TGTGCCAGCAGCCCAGATTATACAACTAATGAAAAACTGTTTTTT. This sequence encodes CASSPDYTTNEKLFF.

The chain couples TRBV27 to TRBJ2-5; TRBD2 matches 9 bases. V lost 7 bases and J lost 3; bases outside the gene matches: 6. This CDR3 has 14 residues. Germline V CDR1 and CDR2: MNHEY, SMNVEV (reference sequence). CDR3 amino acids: CASTSASGEETQYF. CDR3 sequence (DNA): TGTGCCAGCACTTCAGCTAGCGGGGAAGAGACCCAGTACTTC.

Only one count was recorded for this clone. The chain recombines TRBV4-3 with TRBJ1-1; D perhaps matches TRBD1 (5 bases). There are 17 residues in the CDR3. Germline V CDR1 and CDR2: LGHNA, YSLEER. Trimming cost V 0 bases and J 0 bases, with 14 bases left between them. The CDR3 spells CASSQDYTGLMNTEAFF. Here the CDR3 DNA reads TGCGCCAGCAGCCAAGATTACACAGGCTTGATGAACACTGAAGCTTTCTTT.

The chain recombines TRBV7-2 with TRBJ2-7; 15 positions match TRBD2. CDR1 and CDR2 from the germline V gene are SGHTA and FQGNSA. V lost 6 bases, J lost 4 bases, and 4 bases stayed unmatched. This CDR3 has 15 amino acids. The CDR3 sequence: CASRSGTSGGYEQYF. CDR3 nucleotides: TGTGCCAGCAGATCCGGGACTAGCGGGGGGTACGAGCAGTACTTC.

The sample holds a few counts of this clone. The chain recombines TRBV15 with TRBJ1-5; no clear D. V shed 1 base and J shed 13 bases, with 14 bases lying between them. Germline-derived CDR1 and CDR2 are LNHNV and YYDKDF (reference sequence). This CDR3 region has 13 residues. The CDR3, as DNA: TGTGCCACCAGCAGAGTGTTTCTAAGTGGTCAGCATTTT. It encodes CATSRVFLSGQHF.

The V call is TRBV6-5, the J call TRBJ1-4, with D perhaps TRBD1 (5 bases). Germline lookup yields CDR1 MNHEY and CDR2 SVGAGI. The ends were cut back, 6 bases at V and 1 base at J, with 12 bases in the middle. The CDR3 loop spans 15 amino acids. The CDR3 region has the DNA TGTGCCAGCAGGAAGATTCAGGGAACTAATGAAAAACTGTTTTTT. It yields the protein CASRKIQGTNEKLFF.

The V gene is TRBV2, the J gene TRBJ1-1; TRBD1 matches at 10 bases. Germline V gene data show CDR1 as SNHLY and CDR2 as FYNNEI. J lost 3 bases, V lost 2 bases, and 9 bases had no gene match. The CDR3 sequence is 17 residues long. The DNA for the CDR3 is TGTGCCAGCAGTGAACTAAGCCGGGACAGGGGACACACTGAAGCTTTCTTT. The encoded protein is CASSELSRDRGHTEAFF. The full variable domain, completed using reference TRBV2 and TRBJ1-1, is EPEVTQTPSHQVTQMGQEVILRCVPISNHLYFYWYRQILGQKVEFLVSFYNNEISEKSEIFDDQFSVERPDGSNFTLKIRSTKLEDSAMYFCASSELSRDRGHTEAFFGQGTRLTVV.

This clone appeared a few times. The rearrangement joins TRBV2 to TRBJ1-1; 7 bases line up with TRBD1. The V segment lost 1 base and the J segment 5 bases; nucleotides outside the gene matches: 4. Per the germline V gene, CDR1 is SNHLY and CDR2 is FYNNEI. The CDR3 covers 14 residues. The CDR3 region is CASSEDRGVTEAFF. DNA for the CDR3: TGTGCCAGCAGTGAAGACAGGGGAGTTACTGAAGCTTTCTTT.

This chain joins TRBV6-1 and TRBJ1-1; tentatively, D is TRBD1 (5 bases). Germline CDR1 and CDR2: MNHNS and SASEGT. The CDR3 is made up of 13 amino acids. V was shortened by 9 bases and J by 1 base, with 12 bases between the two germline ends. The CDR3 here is CASSRVWNTEAFF. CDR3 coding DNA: TGTGCCAGTTCCAGGGTGTGGAACACTGAAGCTTTCTTT.

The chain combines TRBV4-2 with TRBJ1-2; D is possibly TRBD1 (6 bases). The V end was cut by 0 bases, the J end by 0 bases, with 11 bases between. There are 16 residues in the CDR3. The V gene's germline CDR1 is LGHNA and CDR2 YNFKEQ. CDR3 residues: CASSQDPGTTNYGYTF. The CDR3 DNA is TGTGCCAGCAGCCAAGATCCAGGGACAACTAACTATGGCTACACCTTC.

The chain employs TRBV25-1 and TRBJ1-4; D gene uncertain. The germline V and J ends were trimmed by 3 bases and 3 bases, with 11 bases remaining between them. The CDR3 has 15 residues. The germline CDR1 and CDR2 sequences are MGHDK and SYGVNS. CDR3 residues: CASSDLQAANEKLFF. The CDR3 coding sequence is TGTGCCAGCAGTGACCTCCAGGCTGCTAATGAAAAACTGTTTTTT.

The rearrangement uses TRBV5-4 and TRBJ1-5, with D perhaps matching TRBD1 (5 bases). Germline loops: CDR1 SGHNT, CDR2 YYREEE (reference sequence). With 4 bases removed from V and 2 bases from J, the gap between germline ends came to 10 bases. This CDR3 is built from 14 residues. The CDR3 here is CASSTGGGNQPQHF. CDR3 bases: TGTGCCAGCAGCACGGGGGGGGGCAATCAGCCCCAGCATTTT.

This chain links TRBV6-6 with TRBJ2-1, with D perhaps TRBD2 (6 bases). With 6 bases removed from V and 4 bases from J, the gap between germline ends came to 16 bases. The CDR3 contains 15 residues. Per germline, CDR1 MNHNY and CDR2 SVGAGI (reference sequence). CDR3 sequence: CASSRSGGVYNEQFF. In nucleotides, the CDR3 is TGTGCCAGCAGCCGAAGTGGCGGGGTTTACAATGAGCAGTTCTTC.

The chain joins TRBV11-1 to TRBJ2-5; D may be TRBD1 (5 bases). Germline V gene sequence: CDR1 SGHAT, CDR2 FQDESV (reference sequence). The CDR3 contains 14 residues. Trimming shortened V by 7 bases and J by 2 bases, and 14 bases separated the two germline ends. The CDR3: CASTLGAEQETQYF. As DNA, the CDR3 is TGTGCCAGCACCCTAGGGGCGGAACAAGAGACCCAGTACTTC. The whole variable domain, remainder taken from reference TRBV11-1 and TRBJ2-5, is EAEVAQSPRYKITEKSQAVAFWCDPISGHATLYWYRQILGQGPELLVQFQDESVVDDSQLPKDRFSAERLKGVDSTLKIQPAELGDSAMYLCASTLGAEQETQYFGPGTRLLVL.

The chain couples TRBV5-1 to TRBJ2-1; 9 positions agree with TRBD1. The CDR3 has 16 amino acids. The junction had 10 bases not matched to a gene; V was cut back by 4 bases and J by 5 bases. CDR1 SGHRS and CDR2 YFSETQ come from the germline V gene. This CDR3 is CASSPEQGAIDNEQFF. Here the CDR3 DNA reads TGCGCCAGCAGCCCGGAACAGGGGGCTATCGACAATGAGCAGTTCTTC.

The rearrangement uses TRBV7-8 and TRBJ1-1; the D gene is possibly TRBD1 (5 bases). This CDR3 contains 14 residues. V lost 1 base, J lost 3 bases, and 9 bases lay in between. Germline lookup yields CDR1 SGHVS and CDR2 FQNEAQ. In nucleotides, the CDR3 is TGTGCCAGCAGCTTAGGCCAGGGCTACACTGAAGCTTTCTTT. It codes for CASSLGQGYTEAFF.

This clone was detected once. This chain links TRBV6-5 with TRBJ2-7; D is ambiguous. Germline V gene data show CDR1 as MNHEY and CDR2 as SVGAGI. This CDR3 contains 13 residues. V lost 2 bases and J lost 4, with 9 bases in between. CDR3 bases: TGTGCCAGCAGTTACCGAAACCTATACGAGCAGTACTTC. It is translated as CASSYRNLYEQYF.

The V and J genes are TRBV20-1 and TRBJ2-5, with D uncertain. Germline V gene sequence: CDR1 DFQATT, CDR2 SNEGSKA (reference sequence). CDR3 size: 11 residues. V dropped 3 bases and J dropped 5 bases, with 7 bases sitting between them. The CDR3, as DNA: TGCAGTGCTAGTGTGCGGGAGACCCAGTACTTC. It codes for CSASVRETQYF.

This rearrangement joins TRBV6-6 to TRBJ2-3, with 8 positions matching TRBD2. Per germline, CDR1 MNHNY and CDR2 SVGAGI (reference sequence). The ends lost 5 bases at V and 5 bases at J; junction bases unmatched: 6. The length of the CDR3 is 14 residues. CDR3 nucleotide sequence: TGTGCCAGCAGTGGCGGGGGGCAGAGAGATACGCAGTATTTT. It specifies CASSGGGQRDTQYF.

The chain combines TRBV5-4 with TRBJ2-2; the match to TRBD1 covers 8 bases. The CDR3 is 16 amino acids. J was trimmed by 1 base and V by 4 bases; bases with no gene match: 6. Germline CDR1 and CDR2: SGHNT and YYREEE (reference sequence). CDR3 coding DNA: TGTGCCAGCAGCGCTCAGACAGGGGAGAACACCGGGGAGCTGTTTTTT. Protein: CASSAQTGENTGELFF.

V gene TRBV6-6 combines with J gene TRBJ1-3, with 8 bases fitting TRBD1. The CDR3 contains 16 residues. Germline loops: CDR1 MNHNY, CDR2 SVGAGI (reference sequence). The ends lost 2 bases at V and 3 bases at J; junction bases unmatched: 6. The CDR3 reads CASSYPRGLGGNTIYF. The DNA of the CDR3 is TGTGCCAGCAGTTACCCCAGGGGGCTGGGTGGAAACACCATATATTTT.

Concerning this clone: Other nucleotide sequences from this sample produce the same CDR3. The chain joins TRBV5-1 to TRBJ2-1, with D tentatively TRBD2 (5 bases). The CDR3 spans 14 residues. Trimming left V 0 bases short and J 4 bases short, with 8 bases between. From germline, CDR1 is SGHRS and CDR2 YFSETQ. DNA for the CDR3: TGCGCCAGCAGCTTGGGCGGGCCATACAATGAGCAGTTCTTC. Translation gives CASSLGGPYNEQFF.

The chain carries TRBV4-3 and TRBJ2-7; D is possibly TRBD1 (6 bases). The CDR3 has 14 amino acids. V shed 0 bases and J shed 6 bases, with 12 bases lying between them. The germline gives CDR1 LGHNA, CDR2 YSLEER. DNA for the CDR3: TGCGCCAGCAGCCAAGATCAGATGGGGGCCGAGCAGTACTTC. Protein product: CASSQDQMGAEQYF.

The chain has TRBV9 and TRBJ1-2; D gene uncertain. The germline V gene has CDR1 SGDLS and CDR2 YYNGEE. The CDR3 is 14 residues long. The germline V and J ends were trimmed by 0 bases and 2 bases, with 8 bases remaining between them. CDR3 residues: CASSVASSNYGYTF. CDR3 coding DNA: TGTGCCAGCAGCGTAGCTAGCAGCAACTATGGCTACACCTTC.

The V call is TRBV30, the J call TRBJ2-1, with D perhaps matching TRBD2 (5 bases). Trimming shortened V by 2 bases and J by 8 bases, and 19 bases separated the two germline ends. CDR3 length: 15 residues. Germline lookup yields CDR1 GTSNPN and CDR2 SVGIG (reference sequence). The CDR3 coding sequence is TGTGCCTGGAGTTTCGCCCAATTGCCAGCGGATGAGCAGTTCTTC. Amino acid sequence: CAWSFAQLPADEQFF.